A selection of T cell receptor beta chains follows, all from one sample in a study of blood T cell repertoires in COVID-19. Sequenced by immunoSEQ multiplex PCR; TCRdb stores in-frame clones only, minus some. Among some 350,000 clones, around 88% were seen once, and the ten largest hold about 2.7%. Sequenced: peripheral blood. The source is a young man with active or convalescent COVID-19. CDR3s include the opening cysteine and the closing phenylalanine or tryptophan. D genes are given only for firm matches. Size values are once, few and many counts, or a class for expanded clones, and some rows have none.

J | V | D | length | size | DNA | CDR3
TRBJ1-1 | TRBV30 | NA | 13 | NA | TGTGCCTGGACTCCCACCCGCCGGGACAAAGCTTTCTTT | CAWTPTRRDKAFF
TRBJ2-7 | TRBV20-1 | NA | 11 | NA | TGCAGTGCTAGCCAGGGCAGCGAGCAGTACTTC | CSASQGSEQYF
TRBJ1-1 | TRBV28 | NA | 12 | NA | TGTGCCAGCAGTCCCCCTGTTCTTGAGGCTTTCTTT | CASSPPVLEAFF
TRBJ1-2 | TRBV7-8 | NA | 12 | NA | TGTGCCAGCAGCTCCCGCGGCTATGGCTACACCTTC | CASSSRGYGYTF
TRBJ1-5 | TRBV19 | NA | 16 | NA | TGTGCCAGTAGTCCGAACCATCAACTTAGCAATCAGCCCCAGCATTTT | CASSPNHQLSNQPQHF
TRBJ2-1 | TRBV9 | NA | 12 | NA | TGTGCCAGCAGCGGTAGTACTGAGGGGCAGTTCTTC | CASSGSTEGQFF
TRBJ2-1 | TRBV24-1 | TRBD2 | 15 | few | TGTGCCACCAGTGAGACTAGCGGGGTGTTCAATGAGCAGTTCTTC | CATSETSGVFNEQFF
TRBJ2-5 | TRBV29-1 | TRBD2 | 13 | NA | TGCAGCGTTATAGCGGGGGCGGGGGAGACCCAGTACTTC | CSVIAGAGETQYF
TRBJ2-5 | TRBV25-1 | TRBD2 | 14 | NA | TGTGCCAGCCCGCCACTCGCGGGAGGGGGGACCCAGTACTTC | CASPPLAGGGTQYF
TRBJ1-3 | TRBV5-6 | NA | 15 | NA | TGTGCCAGCAGCCTATTGACAGGCTCTGGAAACACCATATATTTT | CASSLLTGSGNTIYF
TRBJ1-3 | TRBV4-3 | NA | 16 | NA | TGCGCCAGCAGCCAGGGGGACACCGGCTCTGGAAACACCATATATTTT | CASSQGDTGSGNTIYF
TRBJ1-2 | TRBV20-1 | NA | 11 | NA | TGCAGTGCTAGCGGGAGGAATGGCTACACCTTC | CSASGRNGYTF
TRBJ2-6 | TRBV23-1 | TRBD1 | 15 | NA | TGCGCCGGCCTAACAGGGGGCTCTGGGGCCAACGTCCTGACTTTC | CAGLTGGSGANVLTF
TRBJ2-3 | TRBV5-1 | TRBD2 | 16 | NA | TGCGCCAGCAGCTTGTGGACTAGCGGGAGGTCAGATACGCAGTATTTT | CASSLWTSGRSDTQYF
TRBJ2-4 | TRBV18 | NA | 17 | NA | TGTGCCAGCTCTTTCTTCTCCCCCGTGGAGGCCAAAAACATTCAGTACTTC | CASSFFSPVEAKNIQYF
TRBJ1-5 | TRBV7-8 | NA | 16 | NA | TGTGCCAGCAGCTTGGAGGGTTTCCTGAGCAATCAGCCCCAGCATTTT | CASSLEGFLSNQPQHF
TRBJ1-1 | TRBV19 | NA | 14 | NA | TGTGCCAGTAGCCGTCCGGGGGGCGGTTTTGAAGCTTTCTTT | CASSRPGGGFEAFF
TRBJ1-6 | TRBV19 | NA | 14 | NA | TGTGCCAGTAGCATAGCCAGGGTGAATTCACCCCTCCACTTT | CASSIARVNSPLHF
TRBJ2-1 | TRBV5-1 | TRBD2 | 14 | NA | TGCGCCAGTGGGGGACTAGCGGAGAACAATGAGCAGTTCTTC | CASGGLAENNEQFF